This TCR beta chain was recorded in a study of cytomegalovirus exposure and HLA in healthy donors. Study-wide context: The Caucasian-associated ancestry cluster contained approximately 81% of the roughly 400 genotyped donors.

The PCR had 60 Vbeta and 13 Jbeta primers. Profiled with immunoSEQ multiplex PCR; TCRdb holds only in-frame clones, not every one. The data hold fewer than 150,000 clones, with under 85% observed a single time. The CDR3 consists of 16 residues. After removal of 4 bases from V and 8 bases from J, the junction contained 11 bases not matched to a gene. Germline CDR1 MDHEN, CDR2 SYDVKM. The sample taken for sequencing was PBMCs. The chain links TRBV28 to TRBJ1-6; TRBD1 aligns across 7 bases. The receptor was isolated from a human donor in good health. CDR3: CASSSEGQDWHSPLHF. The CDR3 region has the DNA TGTGCCAGCAGTTCGGAAGGACAGGATTGGCATTCACCCCTCCACTTT.